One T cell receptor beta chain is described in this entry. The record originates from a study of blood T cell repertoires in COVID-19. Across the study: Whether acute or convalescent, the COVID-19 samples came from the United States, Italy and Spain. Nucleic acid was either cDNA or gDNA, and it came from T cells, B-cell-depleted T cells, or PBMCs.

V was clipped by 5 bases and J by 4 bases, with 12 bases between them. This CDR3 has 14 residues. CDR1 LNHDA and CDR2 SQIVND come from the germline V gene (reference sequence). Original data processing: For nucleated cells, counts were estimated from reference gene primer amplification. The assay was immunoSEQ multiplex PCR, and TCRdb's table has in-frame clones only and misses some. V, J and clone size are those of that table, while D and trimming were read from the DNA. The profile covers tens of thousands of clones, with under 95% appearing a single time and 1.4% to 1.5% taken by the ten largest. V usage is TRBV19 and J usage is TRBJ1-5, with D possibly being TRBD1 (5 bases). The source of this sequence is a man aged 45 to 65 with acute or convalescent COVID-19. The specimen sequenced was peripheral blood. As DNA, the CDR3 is TGTGCCAGTAGTGGGGCCGGCGGAAATCAGCCCCAGCATTTT. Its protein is CASSGAGGNQPQHF.